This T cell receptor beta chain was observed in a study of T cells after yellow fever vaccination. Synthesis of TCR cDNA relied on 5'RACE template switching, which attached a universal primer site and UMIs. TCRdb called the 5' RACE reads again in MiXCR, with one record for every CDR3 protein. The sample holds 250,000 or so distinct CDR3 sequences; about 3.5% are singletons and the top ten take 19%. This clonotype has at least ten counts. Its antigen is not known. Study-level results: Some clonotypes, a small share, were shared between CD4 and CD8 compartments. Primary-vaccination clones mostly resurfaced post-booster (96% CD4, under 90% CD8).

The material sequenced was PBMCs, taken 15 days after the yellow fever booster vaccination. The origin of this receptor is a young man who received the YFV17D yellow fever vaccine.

The DNA for the CDR3 is TGTGCCAGCAGCTTAGAAGCGGGGGGTTACAATGAGCAGTTCTTC. Translated: CASSLEAGGYNEQFF. The V gene is TRBV11-2, the J gene TRBJ2-1; 9 nucleotides agree with TRBD2. The junction had 1 base not matched to a gene; V was cut back by 0 bases and J by 4 bases. This CDR3 is built from 15 residues. Germline CDR1 reads SGHAT; CDR2 reads FQNNGV.